This TCR beta chain was found in a study of regulatory T cells in long-lasting Graves disease (dated by TCRdb to the early 2020s). Background for the entire study: In the newly diagnosed Graves' disease group, patients had been taking antithyroid drugs for less than 3 months. Persistent Graves' disease patients were compared with newly diagnosed Graves' disease patients by peripheral blood TCR sequencing and RNA sequencing. The study was conducted in China and was registered as a clinical trial. A total of approximately 35 samples underwent TCR sequencing: roughly 13 from persistent and roughly 20 from newly diagnosed Graves' disease patients.

The CDR3 contains 15 residues, cysteine and phenylalanine counted. Only CDR3 DNA is held: 45 bases, read in frame from base 1. Relative to germline, V is missing 1 base and J is missing 3 bases, with 3 bases of the junction outside any gene match. Via the germline V gene, CDR1 is SGHTA and CDR2 FQGNSA. The library was prepared using multiplex PCR. Sequenced on an Illumina HiSeq 4000. TCR beta libraries were built with iRepertoire HTBI primers and Arm-PCR amplification of CDR3 regions. Before sequencing, the PCR products underwent gel purification. Processing in the source paper ran as follows. Gene usage analysis of CDR3 amino acid clonotypes relied on the roughly 64 TRBV and about 15 TRBJ segments identified across samples. COPE and FqMerger were used to merge filtered high-quality paired reads into contigs. BLAST was used to align contigs to IMGT TRBV, TRBD and TRBJ reference genes, and CDR3 was defined according to IMGT. Any clonotype with a frequency above 0.1% was counted as a highly expanded clone. Shannon entropy served as the measure of repertoire diversity, while the Gini coefficient captured V-J evenness. Clonotypes shared by more than one individual were considered public. TCRdb reanalyzed the raw reads on its own, using fastp at Q25 for trimming and MiXCR for clone calling, and kept in-frame beta chains. Rows are unified per CDR3 protein, each entry keeping the most common DNA and genes. The V and J calls come from TCRdb's annotation, not from the publication. The table for this sample lists 350,000 to 400,000 distinct CDR3 sequences; under 20% of them were counted only once. The ten largest clones add up to 20% to 25% of the sample.

On the study overall, not on this receptor specifically: The authors acknowledged the small sample size as a limitation that may reduce accuracy. Only peripheral blood was studied, because thyroid tissue, the primary lesion, was inaccessible. A larger number of public clonotypes was shared among persistent patients (approximately 3,000) than among newly diagnosed patients (roughly 1,000). Preferential use of TRBV28, TRBJ1-2 and TRBJ2-5 was observed in persistent disease, whereas TRBV20-1 and TRBJ2-1 were favored in newly diagnosed disease. Persistent Graves' disease patients showed lower TCR Shannon entropy and fewer highly expanded clones than newly diagnosed patients, suggesting clonal expansion. Sequencing and analysis were limited to the TCR beta chain.

As for this clonotype: What antigen it recognizes has not been identified. Per-nucleotide qualities are absent, and no much larger clonotype sits a single base away.

The time point label corresponds to: newly diagnosed GD, antithyroid drugs for less than 3 months. For both TCR sequencing and RNA sequencing, RNA was extracted from PBMCs using TRIzol. Graves' disease was diagnosed according to American Thyroid Association guidelines. Patients for the study were recruited at an endocrinology department in Xi'an, China. Each patient gave roughly 10 milliliters of peripheral blood, collected in an EDTA anticoagulant tube. Ficoll Paque Plus density gradient separation was used to isolate PBMCs, and no additional T cell sorting was done. An Agilent 2100 Bioanalyzer and agarose gel were used to check RNA quality, and a NanoDrop 2000 was used to measure RNA concentration. The same data also went into a second study, on T cells in Graves' hyperthyroidism and ophthalmopathy. Reported in the second study: A patient counted as having stable Graves' hyperthyroidism if no progression to ophthalmopathy occurred over 18 months of follow-up. Hyperthyroidism patients were aged 18 to 65 years and newly diagnosed, with disease duration of less than 2 months. Any patient with an uncontrolled infection, another autoimmune disease, pregnancy or lactation was excluded. Diagnoses relied on clinical symptoms, serum thyroxine and TRAb, thyroid ultrasound and orbital computed tomography. The first round of RT-PCR for the TCR CDR3 was performed with the HTBI primer set and the Qiagen OneStep RT-PCR kit. Most expanded thyroid clonotypes (frequency above 0.001) were also detected in blood, a finding suggesting that blood repertoires may reflect thyroid immune responses. Ophthalmopathy was separated from stable hyperthyroidism by a 13 V-J signature model, with roughly 88% sensitivity and roughly 84% specificity obtained in cross-validation and 80%/75% obtained in testing. In validation, the model predicted progression to ophthalmopathy a median of around six months before onset, with roughly 70% sensitivity and nearly 75% specificity. To identify distinguishing TCR V-J signatures, a discovery cohort of around 100 patients was used, comprising 40 to 45 with Graves' ophthalmopathy and around 60 with stable Graves' hyperthyroidism. Whether ophthalmopathy could be predicted prospectively was tested in an independent validation cohort made up of approximately 19 hyperthyroidism patients plus 17 patients who later progressed to ophthalmopathy. The roughly 91 discovery patients were randomly divided into training and test sets at a 7:3 ratio. In roughly six Graves' hyperthyroidism patients, the study also compared T-cell repertoires from thyroid tissue with T-cell repertoires from blood. After sampling, hyperthyroidism patients received methimazole starting at 30 mg daily, and ophthalmopathy patients received high-dose intravenous methylprednisolone. Libraries were constructed in a second round of multiplex PCR, after which size selection and purification were carried out. Sequencing of the libraries was done on an Illumina HiSeq2000 using paired-end 100 bp reads. SOAPnuke was used to process the raw data, removing reads that contained adapters or uncalled bases, had a mean Phred below 15, or lacked an exact match to the constant primer or identifier. COPE v1.2.5 was used to merge the high-quality paired reads, and each unique nucleotide sequence was defined as a clonotype. MiTCR v1.1 was used to align clonotypes to the IMGT TRBV, TRBD and TRBJ reference segments. The analysis was restricted to V-J combinations with a frequency above 0.0001, which together covered 99% to 99.2% of the repertoires. The TCS score was defined as F50 (clonal expansion) divided by E x V (chaos), with BLOSUM62-based TCRdist calculated between CDR3 peptides within each V-J. Welch's t-statistics and random forest reduced some 510 V-J features to roughly 13, which were used in a naive Bayes classifier (R e1071). No statistical method was used to set the sample size in advance, and investigators knew the group allocation. TCR Vbeta CDR3 sequencing of 140 or so peripheral blood samples (over 40 ophthalmopathy, around 80 hyperthyroidism and approximately 17 progressor patients) is reported in the paper.

The receptor's source is a woman aged 18 to 35 with Graves disease. Donor details come from another sample of the same person, matched by shared clones. Recombination joined TRBV7-2 with TRBJ2-4; the central 7 bases match TRBD1. Material: peripheral blood mononuclear cells (PBMCs), obtained at new diagnosis, from a patient treated with antithyroid drugs. The CDR3 protein: CASSLDRGVKNIQYF. The nucleotides read TGTGCCAGCAGCTTAGACAGGGGAGTCAAAAACATTCAGTACTTC.